This TCR beta chain was identified during a study of T cell responses to AZD1222 COVID-19 vaccine. TCRdb keeps only in-frame clones here, not all; method: immunoSEQ multiplex PCR. The data contain about 56,000 clones, roughly 85% of them seen just once; the ten biggest clones take up roughly 15%. This clonotype originated in an adult in good health. The input for sequencing was peripheral blood, taken on day 0 of AZD1222 vaccination.

The CDR3 spells CSGGTGVIGEQFF. The CDR3 DNA sequence: TGCAGCGGTGGGACAGGGGTGATCGGTGAGCAGTTCTTC. The chain combines TRBV29-1 with TRBJ2-1, with TRBD1 matching over 10 bases. This CDR3 is 13 amino acids long. Unmatched junction bases numbered 9, after V lost 7 bases and J lost 9 bases. Germline CDR1 SQVTM, CDR2 ANQGSEA.